This entry lists 20 T cell receptor beta chains sequenced from one sample in a study of blood T cell repertoires in COVID-19. Sequencing used immunoSEQ multiplex PCR; TCRdb keeps in-frame clones, though not all of them. The sample has some 320,000 clones; more than 85% are singletons. Sequencing was carried out using PBMCs or T cells enriched from blood (not recorded which). The source of these receptors is a woman in her thirties who had been exposed to COVID-19.

This chain uses TRBV6-5 with TRBJ1-2, with 10 positions matching TRBD1. V lost 2 bases to trimming and J lost 8 bases; unmatched junction nucleotides: 5. The CDR3 is made up of 14 amino acids. Germline CDR1 is MNHEY and CDR2 is SVGAGI. The CDR3 DNA reads as TGTGCCAGCAGTTACGGGGGGACAGGGGACGGCTACACCTTC. Amino acid sequence: CASSYGGTGDGYTF.

This chain links TRBV29-1 with TRBJ1-2, with TRBD1 matching 9 bases. The junction had 7 bases not matched to a gene; V was cut back by 4 bases and J by 4 bases. Germline assignment: CDR1 SQVTM and CDR2 ANQGSEA. The length of the CDR3 is 14 residues. The CDR3 region has the DNA TGCAGCGTTGGGCGGACAGGGGATAGCTATGGCTACACCTTC. Protein product: CSVGRTGDSYGYTF.

The chain links TRBV5-1 to TRBJ1-3; D remains ambiguous. Germline V gene lookup returns CDR1 SGHRS and CDR2 YFSETQ. There are 15 residues in the CDR3. Trimming shortened V by 1 base and J by 0 bases, and 8 bases separated the two germline ends. Written as DNA, the CDR3 is TGCGCCAGCAGCTTGTTGGAGAGCTCTGGAAACACCATATATTTT. The encoded protein is CASSLLESSGNTIYF.

The chain recombines TRBV2 with TRBJ1-5; no clear D. The V gene lost 4 bases and the J gene lost 2 bases, with 9 bases spanning the gap. Germline lookup yields CDR1 SNHLY and CDR2 FYNNEI. The CDR3 has 14 amino acids. The CDR3: CASSAAERNQPQHF. DNA for the CDR3: TGTGCCAGCAGTGCAGCAGAGCGCAATCAGCCCCAGCATTTT.

The chain has TRBV7-9 and TRBJ2-7; 7 bases match TRBD1. Germline lookup yields CDR1 SEHNR and CDR2 FQNEAQ (reference sequence). This CDR3 spans 16 amino acids. Unmatched junction bases numbered 12, after V lost 5 bases and J lost 2 bases. The CDR3 nucleotides are TGTGCCAGCAGCGGGGACAGTGGCAGAGGGGCCTACGAGCAGTACTTC. Protein: CASSGDSGRGAYEQYF.

The chain carries TRBV5-4 and TRBJ2-1; 9 bases are a match to TRBD2. Germline CDR1 reads SGHNT; CDR2 reads YYREEE (reference sequence). V lost 0 bases to trimming and J lost 3 bases; unmatched junction nucleotides: 13. The CDR3 is 19 residues long. As DNA, the CDR3 is TGTGCCAGCAGCTTGGGTTGGGGCCAGAGCGGGGGGTTCTACAATGAGCAGTTCTTC. Protein product: CASSLGWGQSGGFYNEQFF.

The chain recombines TRBV1 with TRBJ1-5; the table's TRBD1 call for D was not verified on the DNA. TRBV1 is classified as a pseudogene. This CDR3 region has 16 residues. This CDR3 reads CTSSQDRDRVNQPQHF. CDR3 DNA: TGCACCAGCAGCCAAGATCGGGACAGGGTTAATCAGCCCCAGCATTTT.

V gene TRBV2 combines with J gene TRBJ1-6, with 8 bases fitting TRBD1. The CDR3 covers 15 residues. The germline CDR1 and CDR2 sequences are SNHLY and FYNNEI. The V gene end was trimmed by 7 bases and the J gene end by 0 bases; junction bases not matched to a gene: 2. The DNA for the CDR3 is TGTGCCAGCAACACAGGGGGCTCCTATAATTCACCCCTCCACTTT. This encodes CASNTGGSYNSPLHF.

The J gene is TRBJ1-1, the V gene TRBV30; maybe TRBD1 (5 bases). Trimming took 7 bases from V and 7 from J, leaving 22 bases between them. CDR1 and CDR2 from the germline V gene are GTSNPN and SVGIG (reference sequence). The CDR3 consists of 14 residues. Here the CDR3 DNA reads TGTGCCTTCCGGCGTCCCCCAGGGAAGAGTGAAGCTTTCTTT. Translated, it gives CAFRRPPGKSEAFF.

V gene TRBV2 combines with J gene TRBJ1-2, with D perhaps matching TRBD1 (6 bases). The CDR3 is made up of 12 amino acids. Trimming removed 7 bases at V and 7 bases at J, with 13 bases between. Germline assignment: CDR1 SNHLY and CDR2 FYNNEI. CDR3 sequence (DNA): TGTGCCAGCACCGAGGGGGGGCTTGGCTACACCTTC. Its translation: CASTEGGLGYTF.

V usage is TRBV5-1 and J usage is TRBJ2-1, with D possibly TRBD1 on 5 matching bases. Germline V CDR1 and CDR2: SGHRS, YFSETQ. V shed 0 bases and J shed 5 bases, with 6 bases lying between them. The CDR3 loop spans 13 amino acids. The CDR3 reads CASSLGRDNEQFF. The CDR3 region has the DNA TGCGCCAGCAGCTTGGGCAGGGACAATGAGCAGTTCTTC.

CDR3: CASGAQRVEYF. The CDR3 bases are TGTGCCTCTGGGGCCCAACGGGTGGAGTACTTC. J is TRBJ2-7 and V is TRBV10-3, with TRBD1 as a possible D gene (5 bases). V gave up 11 bases and J gave up 11 bases, with 19 bases separating them. The CDR3 extends over 11 amino acids. Germline CDR1 ENHRY, CDR2 SYGVKD.

This clone was observed a single time. The genes are TRBV7-9 and TRBJ2-5; 10 bases map to TRBD1. Germline CDR1 is SEHNR and CDR2 is FQNEAQ (reference sequence). The CDR3 is 16 amino acids. The trim removed 1 base at V and 6 bases at J, leaving 8 bases unmatched. Here the CDR3 DNA reads TGTGCCAGCAGCTTAGGTACCGGGACAGGGGCAAAGACCCAGTACTTC. Amino acids: CASSLGTGTGAKTQYF.

V gene TRBV27 combines with J gene TRBJ1-1; the match to TRBD1 covers 7 bases. This CDR3 is built from 16 residues. CDR1 is MNHEY, CDR2 SMNVEV, per germline (reference sequence). The ends lost 3 bases at V and 5 bases at J; junction bases unmatched: 12. The CDR3 is CASSFRKGGSKTEAFF. In nucleotides, the CDR3 is TGTGCCAGCAGTTTTAGGAAAGGGGGCAGCAAAACTGAAGCTTTCTTT.

This chain joins TRBV5-4 and TRBJ1-2; tentatively, D is TRBD1 (5 bases). The CDR3 length is 13 residues. Between the trimmed V and J ends, which lost 5 bases and 4 bases, there was a span of 12 bases. Germline loops: CDR1 SGHNT, CDR2 YYREEE (reference sequence). As DNA, the CDR3 is TGTGCCAGCAGTCCCGGTCAGGGCTATGGCTACACCTTC. Residues: CASSPGQGYGYTF.

V is TRBV28 and J is TRBJ2-5; 11 nucleotides agree with TRBD2. The CDR3 is 19 amino acids. CDR1 is MDHEN and CDR2 is SYDVKM in the germline V gene. Losses at the gene ends were 2 bases for V and 0 bases for J; bases not matched to a gene: 11. The chain's CDR3 is CASSLPLTSLAGDQETQYF. The CDR3 nucleotides are TGTGCCAGCAGTTTACCCTTAACTTCACTAGCGGGGGACCAAGAGACCCAGTACTTC.

The chain recombines TRBV12-3 or TRBV12-4 with TRBJ2-7; TRBD1 is a possible D gene (6 bases). V was trimmed by 5 bases and J by 6 bases, leaving 14 bases between them. The CDR3 is made up of 13 amino acids. The CDR3 loop is CASSIQGWGEQYF. The CDR3 bases are TGTGCCAGCAGTATACAGGGATGGGGCGAGCAGTACTTC.

The gene calls are TRBV4-1 and TRBJ1-4; a weak D match, TRBD1 (6 bases). The CDR3 is 14 residues long. Germline CDR1 MGHRA, CDR2 YSYEKL. Trimming took off 1 base at V and 7 bases at J, with 10 bases between the two ends. CDR3 in amino acids: CASSQVRGGEKLFF. The DNA of the CDR3 is TGCGCCAGCAGCCAAGTCAGGGGTGGTGAAAAACTGTTTTTT.

This clone showed up just a few times. The CDR3 here is CASSFSGTSFYGYTF. The DNA for the CDR3 is TGTGCCAGCAGCTTTTCCGGGACAAGCTTCTATGGCTACACCTTC. The chain links TRBV5-5 to TRBJ1-2; D may be TRBD1 (6 bases). V was cut by 2 bases and J by 4 bases, with 15 bases left in between. CDR3 length equals 15 residues. Germline CDR1 is SGHKS and CDR2 is YYEKEE (reference sequence).

This chain joins TRBV5-1 and TRBJ2-2, with D possibly being TRBD2 (5 bases). Trimming cost V 0 bases and J 1 base, with 7 bases left between them. The germline V gene encodes CDR1 SGHRS and CDR2 YFSETQ. This CDR3 comprises 15 residues. CDR3: CASSLGSGNTGELFF. Written as DNA, the CDR3 is TGCGCCAGCAGCTTGGGCAGCGGGAACACCGGGGAGCTGTTTTTT.